The rows below give T cell receptor beta chains drawn from one sample of a study of T-cell memory formation after mild COVID-19. One entry per CDR3 protein, called by TCRdb with MiXCR from the 5' RACE reads. The table lists about 430,000 distinct CDR3 sequences, about 24% of them singletons. The sample consisted of PBMCs or a T cell subset sorted from them (not recorded which). These receptors were obtained from an adult woman who had mild COVID-19 (a few samples of this study predate the infection). Cell type and time point are not known. The conserved cysteine and the conserved F or W are not part of the CDR3 here.

V	length	J	CDR3
TRBV11-1	11	TRBJ2-7	ASSFGVGDEQY
TRBV7-9	15	TRBJ1-2	ASSFVQGAYSGYGYT
TRBV29-1	9	TRBJ2-1	SVDPGSGQF
TRBV2	10	TRBJ1-5	ASSELGWTQH
TRBV10-3	11	TRBJ2-1	AIREGQRNEQF
TRBV12-3/TRBV12-4	11	TRBJ1-1	ASNTGVSAEAF
TRBV19	12	TRBJ1-5	ASSIWTGDQPQH
TRBV7-8	11	TRBJ2-5	ASSLEPQETQY
TRBV5-1	12	TRBJ2-7	ASSPGTMAYEQY
TRBV10-1	14	TRBJ2-4	ASSERLEESKNIQY
TRBV30	12	TRBJ1-2	AWSAQGKKHGYT
TRBV3-1	12	TRBJ1-1	ASSQTHSRTEAF
TRBV2	11	TRBJ1-5	ASNEGFYQPQH
TRBV7-9	9	TRBJ1-2	ASSLNRGHT
TRBV7-2	12	TRBJ2-7	ASSLGGTSGRSN
TRBV24-1	10	TRBJ2-1	ATSGTSPEQF
TRBV12-3/TRBV12-4	12	TRBJ2-1	ASSLRVGDDEQF
TRBV5-1	10	TRBJ1-1	ASRLGLTEAF
TRBV18	14	TRBJ2-5	ASSPLGLSRQETQY
TRBV20-1	13	TRBJ2-1	SAALPAGSYNEQF
TRBV6-5	15	TRBJ1-2	ASSSGQGPKRGYGYT
TRBV4-3	12	TRBJ2-7	ASSQDPSAYEQY
TRBV7-2	16	TRBJ2-3	ASSLTLRASGEEDTQY
TRBV6-5	12	TRBJ2-7	ASTEGGGAGEQY
TRBV9	13	TRBJ2-5	ASSADREPSKTQY
TRBV9	11	TRBJ2-3	ASSRRRGDTQY
TRBV7-2	13	TRBJ1-1	ASSPWARGDTEAF
TRBV4-1	12	TRBJ2-7	ASSQRLRVDEQY
TRBV30	15	TRBJ2-3	AWSVRLGIVTTDTQY